A selection of T cell receptor beta chains follows, all from one sample in a study of cytomegalovirus exposure and HLA in healthy donors. Assay: immunoSEQ multiplex PCR; the TCRdb copy retains only in-frame clones and omits some. The sample carries 85,000 to 100,000 clones, about nine tenths recorded once. Sample: PBMCs. The receptors here all came from a man younger than 35 in good health and CMV-seronegative. Each CDR3 is given with its conserved first and last residue. A D gene is named only where the DNA matches it firmly. Clone size is stated in some rows and not others, as once, few, many or a class when expanded.

clone size: NA; V gene: TRBV5-5; D gene: NA; J gene: TRBJ1-5; CDR3 DNA: TGTGCCAGCAGCTTGGACTGGTCTGGCGGGGCCGATCAGCCCCAGCATTTT; CDR3 protein: CASSLDWSGGADQPQHF
clone size: NA; V gene: TRBV9; D gene: NA; J gene: TRBJ2-1; CDR3 DNA: TGTGCCAGCAGTGCTCGAGACGGGAGCAATGAGCAGTTCTTC; CDR3 protein: CASSARDGSNEQFF
clone size: NA; V gene: TRBV5-4; D gene: TRBD1; J gene: TRBJ1-2; CDR3 DNA: TGTGCCAGCAGCTTGGCGGGAGTACGAGGGGGCAACTATGGCTACACCTTC; CDR3 protein: CASSLAGVRGGNYGYTF
clone size: NA; V gene: TRBV18; D gene: TRBD2; J gene: TRBJ2-1; CDR3 DNA: TGTGCCAGCTCACGACAGACTAGCGGGAGCGATGAGCAGTTCTTC; CDR3 protein: CASSRQTSGSDEQFF
clone size: few; V gene: TRBV28; D gene: TRBD2; J gene: TRBJ2-1; CDR3 DNA: TGTGCCAGCAGTTTATCGGCGGGAGGGCATGAGCAGTTCTTC; CDR3 protein: CASSLSAGGHEQFF
clone size: NA; V gene: TRBV2; D gene: NA; J gene: TRBJ2-7; CDR3 DNA: TGTGCCAGCAGTCCTCTCCGGACTAACGTTTACGAGCAGTACTTC; CDR3 protein: CASSPLRTNVYEQYF
clone size: NA; V gene: TRBV7-8; D gene: TRBD1; J gene: TRBJ2-3; CDR3 DNA: TGTGCCAGCAGCCAAAGAAGTGACAGGGCAGGACCAGATACGCAGTATTTT; CDR3 protein: CASSQRSDRAGPDTQYF
clone size: few; V gene: TRBV2; D gene: NA; J gene: TRBJ1-5; CDR3 DNA: TGTGCCAGCAGTGGCAGCGGGGGAGGGCAGCCCCAGCATTTT; CDR3 protein: CASSGSGGGQPQHF
clone size: NA; V gene: TRBV13; D gene: NA; J gene: TRBJ2-7; CDR3 DNA: TGTGCCAGCAGCTCCTACTACGAGCAGTACTTC; CDR3 protein: CASSSYYEQYF
clone size: few; V gene: TRBV25-1; D gene: TRBD2; J gene: TRBJ2-7; CDR3 DNA: TGTGCCAGCAGTGATCTGAGCGGGAGAAGACCCGAGCAGTACTTC; CDR3 protein: CASSDLSGRRPEQYF
clone size: once; V gene: TRBV28; D gene: NA; J gene: TRBJ2-7; CDR3 DNA: TGTGCCAGCAGTTTAATGGGGGCGAGCCCTCCCTACGAGCAGTACTTC; CDR3 protein: CASSLMGASPPYEQYF
clone size: NA; V gene: TRBV7-2; D gene: TRBD1; J gene: TRBJ2-7; CDR3 DNA: TGTGCCAGCAGCTTAAATTTCGTCCAGCCGGGACAGTACTACGAGCAGTACTTC; CDR3 protein: CASSLNFVQPGQYYEQYF
clone size: once; V gene: TRBV28; D gene: NA; J gene: TRBJ1-5; CDR3 DNA: TGTGCCAGCAGCTCAGGAGGGCTCAATCAGCCCCAGCATTTT; CDR3 protein: CASSSGGLNQPQHF
clone size: NA; V gene: TRBV13; D gene: TRBD2; J gene: TRBJ2-3; CDR3 DNA: TGTGCCAGCAGCTTCAGCGGGAGAAGGTCAGATACGCAGTATTTT; CDR3 protein: CASSFSGRRSDTQYF
clone size: NA; V gene: TRBV5-1; D gene: NA; J gene: TRBJ2-1; CDR3 DNA: TGCGCCAGCAGCTTGCGCCCGGAGAATTCCTACAATGAGCAGTTCTTC; CDR3 protein: CASSLRPENSYNEQFF
clone size: NA; V gene: TRBV15; D gene: TRBD2; J gene: TRBJ2-3; CDR3 DNA: TGTGCCACCAGCAGAGGCCGACTAGCGGGGCAGTATTTT; CDR3 protein: CATSRGRLAGQYF
clone size: NA; V gene: TRBV2; D gene: NA; J gene: TRBJ2-5; CDR3 DNA: TGTGCCAGCAGGGGGAAGCGGGTAGATGGGACCCAGTACTTC; CDR3 protein: CASRGKRVDGTQYF
clone size: NA; V gene: TRBV6-1; D gene: TRBD1; J gene: TRBJ2-7; CDR3 DNA: TGTGCCAGCCTACTCCGGGACAGAGTAGGCGAGCAGTACTTC; CDR3 protein: CASLLRDRVGEQYF
clone size: NA; V gene: TRBV5-6; D gene: NA; J gene: TRBJ2-7; CDR3 DNA: TGTGCCAGCAGCTTGATTATCGGAGGAGCTGCCTACGAGCAGTACTTC; CDR3 protein: CASSLIIGGAAYEQYF
clone size: once; V gene: TRBV11-2; D gene: TRBD2; J gene: TRBJ2-1; CDR3 DNA: TGTGCCAGCAGCCCCAGGGGTAGCGGGAGAAATGAGCAGTTCTTC; CDR3 protein: CASSPRGSGRNEQFF
clone size: NA; V gene: TRBV7-8; D gene: NA; J gene: TRBJ2-1; CDR3 DNA: TGTGCCAGCAGCTTAGTCGGGACTGGGACTCAAAATGAGCAGTTCTTC; CDR3 protein: CASSLVGTGTQNEQFF
clone size: NA; V gene: TRBV2; D gene: NA; J gene: TRBJ1-4; CDR3 DNA: TGTGCCAGCAGTGAAGAGGAGGGGAAATGGGAAAAACTGTTTTTT; CDR3 protein: CASSEEEGKWEKLFF
clone size: NA; V gene: TRBV7-9; D gene: TRBD1; J gene: TRBJ1-1; CDR3 DNA: TGTGCCAGCAGCGCCGACAGGGGGCGAAACACTGAAGCTTTCTTT; CDR3 protein: CASSADRGRNTEAFF
clone size: NA; V gene: TRBV6-1; D gene: NA; J gene: TRBJ1-1; CDR3 DNA: TGTGCCAGCATAGTGGGAGGACTGAACACTGAAGCTTTCTTT; CDR3 protein: CASIVGGLNTEAFF
clone size: NA; V gene: TRBV7-2; D gene: TRBD1; J gene: TRBJ2-1; CDR3 DNA: TGTGCCAGCAGCCGCCGGACAGGGGACAATGAGCAGTTCTTC; CDR3 protein: CASSRRTGDNEQFF
clone size: NA; V gene: TRBV14; D gene: NA; J gene: TRBJ2-7; CDR3 DNA: TGTGCCAGCAGCCCGGTAGTGGGAGTCTCCTACGAGCAGTACTTC; CDR3 protein: CASSPVVGVSYEQYF
clone size: NA; V gene: TRBV6-5; D gene: NA; J gene: TRBJ1-1; CDR3 DNA: TGTGCCAGCAGTATTGTACCTAGGCGGAACACTGAAGCTTTCTTT; CDR3 protein: CASSIVPRRNTEAFF
clone size: NA; V gene: TRBV4-3; D gene: TRBD2; J gene: TRBJ2-5; CDR3 DNA: TGCGCCAGCAGCCAAGACGGTCCGGGAGGGGTACAAGAGACCCAGTACTTC; CDR3 protein: CASSQDGPGGVQETQYF
clone size: NA; V gene: TRBV7-9; D gene: NA; J gene: TRBJ1-1; CDR3 DNA: TGTGCCAGCAGCCCTGATGGGGCCACATACTGGAACACTGAAGCTTTCTTT; CDR3 protein: CASSPDGATYWNTEAFF
clone size: NA; V gene: TRBV5-4; D gene: TRBD1; J gene: TRBJ1-2; CDR3 DNA: TGTGCCAGCAGCTTGCAGGGACAGGGGTATGGCTACACCTTC; CDR3 protein: CASSLQGQGYGYTF
clone size: NA; V gene: TRBV5-4; D gene: TRBD2; J gene: TRBJ2-1; CDR3 DNA: TGTGCCAGCAGCTTCCGGCGAGCGGGAGGCATTGGGGGCATAAATGAGCAGTTCTTC; CDR3 protein: CASSFRRAGGIGGINEQFF
clone size: NA; V gene: TRBV18; D gene: TRBD1; J gene: TRBJ2-1; CDR3 DNA: TGTGCCAGCTCACCACGGGGACAGGGCTCCTACAATGAGCAGTTCTTC; CDR3 protein: CASSPRGQGSYNEQFF
clone size: NA; V gene: TRBV6-5; D gene: TRBD1; J gene: TRBJ2-2; CDR3 DNA: TGTGCCAGCAGCCAGACAGGGCGAGACACCGGGGAGCTGTTTTTT; CDR3 protein: CASSQTGRDTGELFF
clone size: NA; V gene: TRBV6-6; D gene: NA; J gene: TRBJ1-4; CDR3 DNA: TGTGCCAGCCGACGGAGCACATCATCTAATGAAAAACTGTTTTTT; CDR3 protein: CASRRSTSSNEKLFF
clone size: NA; V gene: TRBV10-3; D gene: NA; J gene: TRBJ1-1; CDR3 DNA: TGTGCCGCCTCGGCCCAGGGATTGGGGACTGAAGCTTTCTTT; CDR3 protein: CAASAQGLGTEAFF
clone size: NA; V gene: TRBV28; D gene: NA; J gene: TRBJ1-2; CDR3 DNA: TGTGCCAGCAGTAATTACCGAGGAAACTATGGCTACACCTTC; CDR3 protein: CASSNYRGNYGYTF
clone size: NA; V gene: TRBV6-5; D gene: NA; J gene: TRBJ1-3; CDR3 DNA: TGTGCCAGCACCAAACCGGGGAGCTCTGGAAACACCATATATTTT; CDR3 protein: CASTKPGSSGNTIYF
clone size: NA; V gene: TRBV7-9; D gene: NA; J gene: TRBJ2-3; CDR3 DNA: TGTGCCAGCAGCTACCCTAGTGACGTTAACACAGATACGCAGTATTTT; CDR3 protein: CASSYPSDVNTDTQYF
clone size: NA; V gene: TRBV5-1; D gene: TRBD2; J gene: TRBJ2-3; CDR3 DNA: TGCGCCAGCAGCTTGGCCCTCACTAGCGAAGACACAGATACGCAGTATTTT; CDR3 protein: CASSLALTSEDTDTQYF
clone size: NA; V gene: TRBV5-3; D gene: TRBD1; J gene: TRBJ1-4; CDR3 DNA: TGTGCCAGGCCCCGGGACAGGGACGAAAAACTGTTTTTT; CDR3 protein: CARPRDRDEKLFF
clone size: NA; V gene: TRBV5-1; D gene: TRBD1; J gene: TRBJ2-7; CDR3 DNA: TGCGCCAGCAGCTTACGGGACAGTCCCTACGAGCAGTACTTC; CDR3 protein: CASSLRDSPYEQYF
clone size: NA; V gene: TRBV27; D gene: TRBD1; J gene: TRBJ2-2; CDR3 DNA: TGTGCCAGCACCTCCCCCCGGGACAGAAACACCGGGGAGCTGTTTTTT; CDR3 protein: CASTSPRDRNTGELFF
clone size: NA; V gene: TRBV15; D gene: NA; J gene: TRBJ1-4; CDR3 DNA: TGTGCCACCAGCCGTCCAGGGATGCGATTAAATGAAAAACTGTTTTTT; CDR3 protein: CATSRPGMRLNEKLFF
clone size: few; V gene: TRBV27; D gene: TRBD1; J gene: TRBJ2-7; CDR3 DNA: TGTGCCAGCAGTTTAAGACAGGGTCGTATTGGCGAGCAGTACTTC; CDR3 protein: CASSLRQGRIGEQYF
clone size: NA; V gene: TRBV25-1; D gene: NA; J gene: TRBJ1-3; CDR3 DNA: TGTGCCAGCAGTGAATATTTAGGCAGGCGCTCCTCTGGAAACACCATATATTTT; CDR3 protein: CASSEYLGRRSSGNTIYF
clone size: once; V gene: TRBV30; D gene: NA; J gene: TRBJ2-1; CDR3 DNA: TGTGCCTGGAGGCCTACTAGGCCCAATGAGCAGTTCTTC; CDR3 protein: CAWRPTRPNEQFF